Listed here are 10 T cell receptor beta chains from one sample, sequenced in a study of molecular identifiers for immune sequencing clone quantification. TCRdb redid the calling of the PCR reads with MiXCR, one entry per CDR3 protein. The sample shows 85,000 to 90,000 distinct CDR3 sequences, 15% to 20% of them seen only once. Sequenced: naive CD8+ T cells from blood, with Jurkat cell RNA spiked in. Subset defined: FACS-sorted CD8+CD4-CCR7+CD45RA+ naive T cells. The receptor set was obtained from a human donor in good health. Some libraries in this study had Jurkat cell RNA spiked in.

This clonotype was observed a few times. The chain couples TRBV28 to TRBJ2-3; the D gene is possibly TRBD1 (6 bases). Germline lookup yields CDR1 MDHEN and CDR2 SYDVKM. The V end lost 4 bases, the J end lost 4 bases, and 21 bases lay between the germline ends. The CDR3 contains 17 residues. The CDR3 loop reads CASSSTWDKSGADTQYF. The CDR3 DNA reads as TGTGCCAGCAGTTCTACCTGGGACAAGTCGGGCGCAGATACGCAGTATTTT. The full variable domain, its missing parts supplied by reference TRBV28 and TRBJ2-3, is DVKVTQSSRYLVKRTGEKVFLECVQDMDHENMFWYRQDPGLGLRLIYFSYDVKMKEKGDIPEGYSVSREKKERFSLILESASTNQTSMYLCASSSTWDKSGADTQYFGPGTRLTVL.

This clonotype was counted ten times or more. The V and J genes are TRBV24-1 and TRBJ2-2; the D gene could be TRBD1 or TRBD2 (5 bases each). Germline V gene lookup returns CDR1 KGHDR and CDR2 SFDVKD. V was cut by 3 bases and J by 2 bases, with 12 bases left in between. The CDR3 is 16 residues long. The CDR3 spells CATSDKGRPNTGELFF. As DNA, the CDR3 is TGTGCCACCAGTGATAAGGGACGGCCAAACACCGGGGAGCTGTTTTTT.

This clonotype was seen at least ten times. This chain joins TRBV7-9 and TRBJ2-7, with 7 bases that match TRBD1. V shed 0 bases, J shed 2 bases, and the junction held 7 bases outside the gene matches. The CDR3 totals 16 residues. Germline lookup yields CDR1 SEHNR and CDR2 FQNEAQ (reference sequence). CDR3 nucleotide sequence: TGTGCCAGCAGCTTAGCGGGCAGGGGGTTAGCCTACGAGCAGTACTTC. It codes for CASSLAGRGLAYEQYF.

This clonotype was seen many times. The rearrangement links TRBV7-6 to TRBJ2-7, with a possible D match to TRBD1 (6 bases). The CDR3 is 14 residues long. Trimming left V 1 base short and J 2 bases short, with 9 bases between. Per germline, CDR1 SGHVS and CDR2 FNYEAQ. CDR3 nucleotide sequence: TGTGCCAGCAGCTTAGGGACAGAAGCCTACGAGCAGTACTTC. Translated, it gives CASSLGTEAYEQYF.

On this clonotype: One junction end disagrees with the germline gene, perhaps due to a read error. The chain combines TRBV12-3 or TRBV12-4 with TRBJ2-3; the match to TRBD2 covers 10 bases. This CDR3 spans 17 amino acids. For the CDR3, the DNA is TGTGCCAGCACCCCCGTTGGGCTAGCGGGGGAGGCAGATACGCATTATTTT. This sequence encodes CASTPVGLAGEADTHYF.

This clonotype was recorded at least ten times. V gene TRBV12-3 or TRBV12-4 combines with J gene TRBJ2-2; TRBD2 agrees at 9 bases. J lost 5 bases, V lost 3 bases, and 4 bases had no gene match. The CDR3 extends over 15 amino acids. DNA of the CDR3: TGTGCCAGCAGTTTTAGCGGGAGTCGAACCGGGGAGCTGTTTTTT. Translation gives CASSFSGSRTGELFF.

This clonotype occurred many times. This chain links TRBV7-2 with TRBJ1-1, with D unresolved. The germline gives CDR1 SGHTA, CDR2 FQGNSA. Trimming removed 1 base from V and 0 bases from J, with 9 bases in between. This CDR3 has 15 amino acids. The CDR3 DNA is TGTGCCAGCAGCTTAGGCCGTCTTATGAACACTGAAGCTTTCTTT. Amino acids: CASSLGRLMNTEAFF.

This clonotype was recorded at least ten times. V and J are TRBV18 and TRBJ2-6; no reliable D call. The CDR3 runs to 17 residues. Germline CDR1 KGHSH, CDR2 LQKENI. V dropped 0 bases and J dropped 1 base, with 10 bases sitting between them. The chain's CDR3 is CASSPPDWLSGANVLTF. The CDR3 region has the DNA TGTGCCAGCTCACCACCGGATTGGCTTTCTGGGGCCAACGTCCTGACTTTC.

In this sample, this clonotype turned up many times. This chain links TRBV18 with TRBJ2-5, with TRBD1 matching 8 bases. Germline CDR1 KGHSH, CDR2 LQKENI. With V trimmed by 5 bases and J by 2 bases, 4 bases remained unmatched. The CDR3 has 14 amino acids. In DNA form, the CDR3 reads TGTGCCAGCTCAGTAACAGGGGGGCAAGAGACCCAGTACTTC. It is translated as CASSVTGGQETQYF.

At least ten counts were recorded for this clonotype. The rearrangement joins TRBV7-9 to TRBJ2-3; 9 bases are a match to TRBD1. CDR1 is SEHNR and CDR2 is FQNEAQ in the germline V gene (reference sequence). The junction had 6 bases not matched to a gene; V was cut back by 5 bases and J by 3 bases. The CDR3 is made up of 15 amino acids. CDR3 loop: CASSLGQGKTDTQYF. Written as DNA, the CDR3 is TGTGCCAGCAGCCTAGGACAGGGGAAGACAGATACGCAGTATTTT.